This T cell receptor beta chain was documented in a study of CD8+ T cells in alopecia areata listed by TCRdb under 2018. Regarding the research as a whole: Treated patients were enrolled in an open-label pilot trial of oral tofacitinib, 5 to 10 mg twice daily, for moderate-to-severe alopecia areata. Patients received tofacitinib for 6 to 18 months and were then followed off drug for 6 months to check for delayed response and recurrence. In both human patients and the C3H/HeJ mouse model, the study applied high-throughput TCRbeta sequencing to look at T cell clonal expansion in alopecia areata. On the human side, TCRbeta sequencing was run on scalp tissue and on sorted CD4+ and CD8+ peripheral blood T cells from healthy controls and from alopecia areata patients with either patchy or totalis/universalis disease. Patients on tofacitinib were biopsied at baseline and after 4 and 24 weeks of treatment, and several of the patients also had a later scalp biopsy. Clonality in the scalp was compared among normal scalp (n=4), patchy alopecia areata scalp (n=8), and alopecia totalis/universalis scalp (n=8). The RNA source kit depended on sample type: the PAXgene miRNA kit for fixed scalp, the miRNeasy kit for PBMCs, and the RNeasy kit for mouse skin. TCRbeta CDR3 regions were amplified by immunoSEQ multiplex PCR with 35 Vbeta forward and 13 Jbeta reverse primers. Study-wide conclusions, independent of this receptor: Lesional scalp, especially in alopecia totalis/universalis, showed higher clonality and more expanded CD8+ clones than normal scalp, suggesting antigenic drive. Compared with mice, TCR sequences shared between patients were less clear, possibly partly because of HLA diversity across the patient population. Unlike mouse skin, which is dominated by gammadelta T cells, normal human skin has resident alphabeta T cells that are also sequenced, and this complicates analysis of the scalp TCR repertoire.

Only a few counts were recorded for this clone. The antigen it binds to is not known. There are no base qualities to consult, and no much larger clone falls within one base. The label giving this sample's time point can be read as: baseline before oral tofacitinib. Peripheral blood and lesional scalp punch biopsies were obtained from patients with alopecia areata. After PBMCs were isolated by density centrifugation and stained for CD3, CD4 and CD8, a FACSAria was used to sort CD4+ and CD8+ T cells. V gives up 5 bases and J gives up 1 base, and the segment between their germline ends measures 7 bases. The CDR3 runs 13 residues from the cysteine to the phenylalanine. The retained sequence is limited to the CDR3, 39 bases, with the frame set at the first base. The germline V gene gives CDR1 as SGHRS and CDR2 as YFSETQ. Library prep was done by the immunoSEQ multiplex PCR assay. RNA was extracted from all samples and reverse transcribed into cDNA, which served as template for TCR sequencing. First-strand cDNA was synthesized with SuperScript III using a 2:1 mix of oligo-dT and random hexamers. A synthetic immune receptor repertoire was used to gauge amplification bias, and whatever bias remained was removed computationally. As for the authors' bioinformatics: Raw reads were preprocessed for error removal, and CDR3 was defined according to IMGT conventions as running from the conserved cysteine to phenylalanine. Clonality was calculated as 1 minus Shannon entropy normalized by log2 of the number of productive unique TCRs. Scalp TCRbeta sequences were cross-referenced with sorted blood CD4 and CD8 repertoires so that the CD4 or CD8 identity of scalp clones could be inferred. This is the immuneACCESS table as TCRdb keeps it, with only in-frame sequences that have V and J called. A part of the clones is gone; compared with another copy, unresolved V genes explain less than half, and the rest is unexplained. D and trimming come from the DNA, and the V and J calls and clone size come from that table. In all, the sample holds over 200,000 clones, and 50% to 60% of those were seen once. The leading ten clones occupy just over 0.45% of the sample.

This sample comprised CD4+ T cells sorted from blood, obtained at week 0. This receptor chain uses TRBV5-1 and TRBJ2-4; no confident D gene assignment can be made. This clonotype was obtained from a human donor with alopecia areata. Read as DNA, the sequence is TGCGCCAGCAGGAACAGCGCCAAAAACATTCAGTACTTC. Its protein product is CASRNSAKNIQYF.